The 6 T cell receptor beta chains given below trace back to one sample, sequenced in a study of blood T cell repertoires in COVID-19. Using immunoSEQ multiplex PCR, the repertoire was profiled, and TCRdb retains in-frame clones only, with some absent. The table records about 150,000 clones, 65% to 85% of them present only once. The specimen was peripheral blood. Every receptor here comes from a woman of 80 years or more with acute or convalescent COVID-19.

This clone turned up a few times. V is TRBV9 and J is TRBJ2-2, with TRBD2 as a possible D gene (6 bases). Looked up from germline, CDR1 is SGDLS and CDR2 is YYNGEE. V was shortened by 0 bases and J by 0 bases, with 12 bases between the two germline ends. The CDR3 runs 17 residues. The CDR3 loop reads CASSVATGGTNTGELFF. Written as DNA, the CDR3 is TGTGCCAGCAGCGTAGCTACTGGCGGGACGAACACCGGGGAGCTGTTTTTT.

This rearrangement joins TRBV10-1 to TRBJ1-4, with 8 bases matching TRBD1. CDR1 is WNHNN and CDR2 is SYGVQD in the germline V gene (reference sequence). After removal of 1 base from V and 5 bases from J, the junction contained 6 bases not matched to a gene. The CDR3 runs 16 residues. CDR3 protein: CASSECRTGRNEKLFF. The DNA for the CDR3 is TGCGCCAGCAGTGAGTGCCGGACAGGGAGAAATGAAAAACTGTTTTTT.

V usage is TRBV21-1 and J usage is TRBJ1-6. TRBV21-1 is described as a pseudogene. The length of the CDR3 is 16 residues. CDR3 in DNA: TGTGCCAGCAGAGACGTACCGGGAGCTAAGGGTTCACCCCTCCACTTT. Amino acids: CASRDVPGAKGSPLHF.

The chain couples TRBV18 to TRBJ1-4; 8 positions agree with TRBD1. The CDR3 covers 15 residues. V dropped 5 bases and J dropped 5; count of bases not matched to a gene: 7. Germline CDR1 KGHSH, CDR2 LQKENI. In DNA, the CDR3 is TGTGCCAGCTCAGCCCACAGGGGGGTGAATGAAAAACTGTTTTTT. Protein: CASSAHRGVNEKLFF.

The chain uses TRBV19 and TRBJ2-2; 7 bases match TRBD2. The CDR3 has 16 amino acids. The V segment lost 6 bases and the J segment 5 bases; nucleotides outside the gene matches: 12. In germline, CDR1 is LNHDA, CDR2 SQIVND (reference sequence). CDR3 region: CASSVEWEGRTGELFF. The CDR3 DNA reads TGTGCCAGTAGCGTGGAATGGGAGGGCCGGACCGGGGAGCTGTTTTTT.

The chain couples TRBV11-2 to TRBJ1-1; D unresolved. From germline, CDR1 is SGHAT and CDR2 FQNNGV. Between the trimmed V and J ends, which lost 11 bases and 4 bases, there was a span of 14 bases. This CDR3 region has 12 residues. The CDR3 reads CAAGVLGTEAFF. Written as DNA, the CDR3 is TGTGCCGCCGGGGTGTTGGGCACTGAAGCTTTCTTT.